The 17 T cell receptor beta chains below were found in one sample sequenced in a study of blood T cell repertoires in COVID-19. Here immunoSEQ multiplex PCR was the method, and the copy in TCRdb shows in-frame clones only, minus some. The data contain 130,000 or so clones, around 80% of them seen just once; the ten biggest clones take up 2% to 2.5%. Sequences were obtained from PBMCs or T cells enriched from blood (not recorded which). The receptor source for this set is a man aged 35 to 55 with acute COVID-19.

The V call is TRBV27, the J call TRBJ2-5, with a tentative D call TRBD2 (5 bases). Between the trimmed V and J ends, which lost 3 bases and 5 bases, there was a span of 13 bases. The CDR3 is 14 amino acids. The germline CDR1 and CDR2 sequences are MNHEY and SMNVEV (reference sequence). This CDR3 reads CASSFSGSTETQYF. CDR3 coding DNA: TGTGCCAGCAGTTTTAGTGGGAGCACTGAGACCCAGTACTTC.

The chain is built from TRBV18 and TRBJ2-2; 9 nucleotides line up with TRBD1. The ends lost 3 bases at V and 5 bases at J; junction bases unmatched: 4. This CDR3 has 15 residues. Germline V gene lookup returns CDR1 KGHSH and CDR2 LQKENI. The CDR3 bases are TGTGCCAGCTCACCTCGGACAGGGGAAACCGGGGAGCTGTTTTTT. Translating it yields CASSPRTGETGELFF. Full variable domain (remainder filled in from reference TRBV18 and TRBJ2-2): NAGVMQNPRHLVRRRGQEARLRCSPMKGHSHVYWYRQLPEEGLKFMVYLQKENIIDESGMPKERFSAEFPKEGPSILRIQQVVRGDSAAYFCASSPRTGETGELFFGEGSRLTVL.

A word on this clone: One end of the junction fails to match germline, which may point to a read error. V usage is TRBV5-1 and J usage is TRBJ2-1; D ambiguous. This CDR3 has 9 amino acids. CDR1 is SGHRS, CDR2 YFSETQ, per germline. The CDR3 DNA sequence: TGCGCCAGCAGCTTGGCCAGGATCTTC. Encoded protein: CASSLARIF.

V usage is TRBV11-3 and J usage is TRBJ2-1; 14 nucleotides agree with TRBD2. Germline V gene data show CDR1 as SGHNT and CDR2 as YENEEA. The V and J ends lost 0 bases and 7 bases, in that order; junction bases with no gene match: 5. The length of the CDR3 is 17 residues. CDR3 bases: TGTGCCAGCAGCTTAGAAAGTGGGACTAGCGGGAGAAATGAGCAGTTCTTC. It encodes CASSLESGTSGRNEQFF.

This clone was picked up one time. This rearrangement joins TRBV7-3 to TRBJ2-6, with D maybe TRBD1 (6 bases). The germline gives CDR1 SGHTA, CDR2 FQGTGA. V gave up 6 bases and J gave up 4 bases, with 13 bases separating them. The length of the CDR3 is 15 residues. The CDR3 region has the DNA TGTGCCAGCAGTTCGGACAGCCTCGGGGCCAACGTCCTGACTTTC. This sequence encodes CASSSDSLGANVLTF.

This chain uses TRBV19 with TRBJ2-1; the match to TRBD2 covers 8 bases. Looked up from germline, CDR1 is LNHDA and CDR2 is SQIVND (reference sequence). The J segment lost 4 bases and the V segment lost 0 bases, leaving 5 bases of the junction unmatched. This CDR3 contains 16 residues. CDR3 nucleotide sequence: TGTGCCAGTAGTATAGATTGGTTAGCGGGGTACAATGAGCAGTTCTTC. Residues: CASSIDWLAGYNEQFF.

The rearrangement links TRBV29-1 to TRBJ2-3; TRBD2 agrees at 7 bases. This CDR3 is 13 amino acids long. Germline V gene sequence: CDR1 SQVTM, CDR2 ANQGSEA. Trimming cost V 5 bases and J 5 bases; bases outside gene matches: 7. The CDR3: CSVTDPGGDTQYF. The DNA for the CDR3 is TGCAGCGTTACGGACCCGGGGGGAGATACGCAGTATTTT.

The chain combines TRBV7-2 with TRBJ1-5; TRBD1 aligns across 8 bases. CDR1 and CDR2 from the germline V gene are SGHTA and FQGNSA. The trim removed 2 bases at V and 7 bases at J, leaving 7 bases unmatched. The CDR3 contains 15 residues. DNA of the CDR3: TGTGCCAGCAGCTTAATGCCCGCAGGGGGCCAGCCCCAGCATTTT. It specifies CASSLMPAGGQPQHF.

The CDR3 DNA follows: TGTGCCATCAGAGGGACAGGGGCAACCGAAGCTTTCTTT. Protein sequence: CAIRGTGATEAFF. The V and J genes are TRBV10-3 and TRBJ1-1, with 10 bases aligning to TRBD1. The CDR3 loop spans 13 amino acids. Germline CDR1 and CDR2: ENHRY and SYGVKD. The J segment lost 8 bases and the V segment lost 6 bases, leaving 6 bases of the junction unmatched.

The genes are TRBV4-2 and TRBJ2-2; 13 bases map to TRBD2. The CDR3 loop spans 16 amino acids. Trimming took 2 bases from V and 13 from J; bases not matched to a gene: 10. The V gene's germline CDR1 is LGHNA and CDR2 YNFKEQ. The CDR3 sequence: CASSQQTSGGTGGLFF. The CDR3, as DNA: TGTGCCAGCAGCCAACAGACTAGCGGGGGGACCGGAGGGCTGTTTTTT.

The chain links TRBV30 to TRBJ1-5, with D possibly matching TRBD1 (5 bases). The CDR3 has 15 residues. The V end was cut by 0 bases, the J end by 4 bases, with 13 bases between. Germline V gene sequence: CDR1 GTSNPN, CDR2 SVGIG (reference sequence). Written as DNA, the CDR3 is TGTGCCTGGAGTGTAGGGGTGATTAGGAATCAGCCCCAGCATTTT. Its protein is CAWSVGVIRNQPQHF. Full variable domain (outside the CDR3, taken from reference TRBV30 and TRBJ1-5): SQTIHQWPATLVQPVGSPLSLECTVEGTSNPNLYWYRQAAGRGLQLLFYSVGIGQISSEVPQNLSASRPQDRQFILSSKKLLLSDSGFYLCAWSVGVIRNQPQHFGDGTRLSIL.

This clone was seen only once. V and J are TRBV29-1 and TRBJ2-5, with TRBD2 matching over 7 bases. Germline V CDR1 and CDR2: SQVTM, ANQGSEA. This CDR3 is built from 15 residues. With 4 bases clipped from V and 2 bases from J, the junction kept 10 bases outside the gene matches. The CDR3 sequence is CSVVMASGIQETQYF. CDR3 bases: TGCAGCGTTGTAATGGCTAGCGGAATACAAGAGACCCAGTACTTC. Using reference TRBV29-1 and TRBJ2-5 for the parts outside the CDR3, the full variable domain is SAVISQKPSRDICQRGTSLTIQCQVDSQVTMMFWYRQQPGQSLTLIATANQGSEATYESGFVIDKFPISRPNLTFSTLTVSNMSPEDSSIYLCSVVMASGIQETQYFGPGTRLLVL.

This chain uses TRBV28 with TRBJ1-1, with TRBD1 as a possible D gene (6 bases). Germline V gene data show CDR1 as MDHEN and CDR2 as SYDVKM. The V end lost 6 bases, the J end lost 1 base, and 12 bases lay between the germline ends. The CDR3 sequence is 14 residues long. This CDR3 reads CASRDSPTNTEAFF. The CDR3 DNA reads as TGTGCCAGCAGGGACAGCCCAACGAACACTGAAGCTTTCTTT.

The rearrangement links TRBV4-1 to TRBJ2-2; D is unclear. Per germline, CDR1 MGHRA and CDR2 YSYEKL. CDR3 length: 13 amino acids. Trimming took 4 bases from V and 2 from J, leaving 5 bases between them. CDR3 sequence reads: CASSLSNTGELFF. The CDR3, as DNA: TGCGCCAGCAGCCTCAGTAACACCGGGGAGCTGTTTTTT.

This clone was seen a handful of times. The CDR3 bases are TGTGCCAGCAGCCCAAGCGGGAGGCCGTGGGAGCAGTACTTC. This gives the protein CASSPSGRPWEQYF. The rearrangement links TRBV28 to TRBJ2-7; TRBD2 agrees at 9 bases. Germline CDR1 reads MDHEN; CDR2 reads SYDVKM. Losses at the gene ends were 6 bases for V and 7 bases for J; bases not matched to a gene: 10. The CDR3 spans 14 residues.

This chain links TRBV5-1 with TRBJ2-5; weak D call: TRBD1 (5 bases). Germline assignment: CDR1 SGHRS and CDR2 YFSETQ. Trimming removed 8 bases at V and 4 bases at J, with 18 bases between. The length of the CDR3 is 14 residues. CDR3 in DNA: TGCGCCAGTTACGAAGGGGTAGGGCCAGAGACCCAGTACTTC. Translated, it gives CASYEGVGPETQYF.

The rearrangement links TRBV14 to TRBJ1-4, with D unresolved. The CDR3 runs to 16 residues. With 2 bases removed from V and 5 bases from J, the gap between germline ends came to 15 bases. The germline V gene has CDR1 SGHDN and CDR2 FVKESK. In DNA form, the CDR3 reads TGTGCCAGCAGCCAAAGTGAAGCGGGGATGAATGAAAAACTGTTTTTT. This sequence encodes CASSQSEAGMNEKLFF.